This TCR beta chain appears in the sequencing data of a study of cytomegalovirus exposure and HLA in healthy donors. Details on this clone: No antigen is known for it.

60 Vbeta and 13 Jbeta primers were used in PCR. Measured with immunoSEQ multiplex PCR; TCRdb has only the in-frame clones, and not every one. This sample has about 110,000 clones, with roughly 82% found just once. Points from the study as a whole: In vitro testing confirmed three CMV-associated chains as specific for CMV antigens. TCR beta chain V- and J-gene trimming was linked, in a later analysis, to a missense variant in DCLRE1C.

The germline V gene encodes CDR1 SGHTA and CDR2 FQGNSA. The CDR3 is 16 residues long. V shed 4 bases and J 6 bases; nucleotides not matched to a gene: 5. The gene calls are TRBV7-2 and TRBJ2-2, with 13 bases lining up with TRBD2. This TCR was sampled from a man aged 45-65 years in good health and CMV-seronegative. The sequencing sample was made of PBMCs. CDR3 sequence: CASSSVLAGGAGELFF. CDR3 nucleotides: TGTGCCAGCAGCTCCGTACTAGCGGGGGGGGCCGGGGAGCTGTTTTTT.